The rows below give T cell receptor beta chains drawn from one sample of a study of blood T cell repertoires in COVID-19. Here immunoSEQ multiplex PCR was the method, and the copy in TCRdb shows in-frame clones only, minus some. The data contain a few hundred thousand clones, about 91% of them seen just once; the ten biggest clones take up roughly 6.9%. Sequences were obtained from peripheral blood. The origin of the receptors is a woman aged 25 to 45 who had recovered from COVID-19. Each CDR3 is given with its conserved first and last residue. The D gene is left open where the match is weak. Rows give clone size only sometimes, using once, few, many, or a class for an expanded clone.

cdr3_aa	cdr3_nt	d_call	clone_size	v_call	j_call
CASSLGATNEQFF	TGTGCCAGCAGTTTAGGGGCCACAAATGAGCAGTTCTTC	.	.	TRBV12-3/TRBV12-4	TRBJ2-1
CASSTDPTGQFF	TGCGCCAGCAGCACGGACCCGACAGGGCAGTTCTTC	.	.	TRBV5-1	TRBJ2-1
CSASGLAVTGELFF	TGCAGTGCTAGTGGTCTAGCGGTAACCGGGGAGCTGTTTTTT	TRBD2	once	TRBV20-1	TRBJ2-2
CATNRSGGFYEQYF	TGTGCCACGAACCGATCAGGGGGGTTCTACGAGCAGTACTTC	.	.	TRBV28	TRBJ2-7
CASSEQGGYSGANVLTF	TGTGCCAGCAGTGAACAGGGGGGCTACTCTGGGGCCAACGTCCTGACTTTC	.	.	TRBV6-1	TRBJ2-6
CASAVSGGGETQYF	TGTGCCAGCGCAGTTAGCGGGGGAGGAGAGACCCAGTACTTC	TRBD2	.	TRBV3-1/TRBV3-2	TRBJ2-5
CASSWGQSFSYEQYF	TGCGCCAGCAGCTGGGGGCAGTCATTCTCCTACGAGCAGTACTTC	.	.	TRBV5-1	TRBJ2-7
CASSPREDLGDGELFF	TGTGCCAGCAGCCCAAGGGAGGACCTGGGGGACGGGGAGCTGTTTTTT	.	.	TRBV4-2	TRBJ2-2
CASSIHRGGELFF	TGTGCCAGTAGTATACACAGGGGCGGGGAGCTGTTTTTT	TRBD1	.	TRBV19	TRBJ2-2
CASSFTTGDGGNTIYF	TGTGCCAGCAGCTTTACTACAGGGGATGGTGGAAACACCATATATTTT	TRBD1	.	TRBV7-2	TRBJ1-3
CASSQGATEAFF	TGTGCCAGCTCACAGGGGGCGACTGAAGCTTTCTTT	TRBD1	.	TRBV18	TRBJ1-1
CASRRGHQETQYF	TGTGCCAGCAGGCGGGGCCATCAAGAGACCCAGTACTTC	.	.	TRBV12-3/TRBV12-4	TRBJ2-5
CASSEAPGPDTQYF	TGTGCCAGCAGTGAAGCTCCAGGGCCAGATACGCAGTATTTT	.	.	TRBV6-1	TRBJ2-3
CASSPDRNQPQHF	TGTGCCAGCAGTCCAGACAGAAATCAGCCCCAGCATTTT	.	few	TRBV12-3/TRBV12-4	TRBJ1-5
CASSLAGTANTGELFF	TGTGCCAGCAGCTTGGCCGGGACAGCGAACACCGGGGAGCTGTTTTTT	TRBD1	.	TRBV5-4	TRBJ2-2
CASSSSRTVYGYTF	TGTGCCAGCAGCTCGTCCCGGACTGTCTATGGCTACACCTTC	.	.	TRBV7-8	TRBJ1-2
CASSFSREEMSTEAFF	TGTGCCAGCAGTTTTTCCAGGGAGGAGATGAGCACTGAAGCTTTCTTT	.	.	TRBV28	TRBJ1-1
CASGSRGNQFF	TGTGCCAGCGGGTCGCGGGGTAACCAGTTCTTC	.	few	TRBV12-3/TRBV12-4	TRBJ2-1
CASSRGTGAYEQFF	TGTGCCAGCAGCCGCGGGACAGGGGCGTATGAGCAGTTCTTC	TRBD1	.	TRBV7-9	TRBJ2-1
CASSAAGSYYGYTF	TGTGCCAGCAGTGCAGCCGGGTCCTACTATGGCTACACCTTC	.	.	TRBV25-1	TRBJ1-2
CASSQSGQGYNEQFF	TGTGCCAGCAGCCAATCGGGACAGGGATACAATGAGCAGTTCTTC	TRBD1	.	TRBV16	TRBJ2-1
CASSLWDRDYGYTF	TGTGCCAGCAGTTTATGGGACAGGGACTATGGCTACACCTTC	TRBD1	few	TRBV28	TRBJ1-2
CASSLFGQGILANQPQHF	TGTGCCAGCAGCTTGTTTGGACAGGGGATTCTCGCCAATCAGCCCCAGCATTTT	TRBD1	.	TRBV7-9	TRBJ1-5
CASSYSTGGNEQFF	TGTGCCAGCAGTTACTCGACAGGGGGCAATGAGCAGTTCTTC	TRBD1	.	TRBV6-5	TRBJ2-1
CASSFGGTRISGSYNEQFF	TGTGCCAGCAGCTTTGGGGGGACTAGAATCTCGGGCTCCTACAATGAGCAGTTCTTC	TRBD2	.	TRBV7-2	TRBJ2-1
CASSPGQGLPKLNSGNTIYF	TGCGCCAGCAGCCCGGGACAGGGGTTACCTAAACTTAACTCTGGAAACACCATATATTTT	TRBD1	.	TRBV4-1	TRBJ1-3